The following is a T cell receptor beta chain sequence with its context. Its antigen remains unidentified. This sample stems from a study of CD8+CD57+ T cells in acquired aplastic anemia. In the study overall: Sorted CD4+ plus CD8+ cells gave DNA averaging roughly 3 ug.

Trimming cost V 0 bases and J 1 base; bases outside gene matches: 2. This CDR3 has 19 amino acids. Germline V gene data show CDR1 as LNHNV and CDR2 as YYDKDF (reference sequence). By flow cytometry, patients selected for sequencing had shown an expansion of CD8+CD57+ cells. Sampling of blood occurred while the patients had still received no therapy. The study's findings and limits: Between patients and controls, 25 to 35 CD8+ CDR3 sequences were found in common.

The TCR beta profiling, which covered VDJ combination and CDR3 sequence, was carried out using genomic DNA as the template. TCRdb re-called the reads with MiXCR, one entry per CDR3 protein. Here the sample spans 260,000 or so distinct CDR3 sequences, approximately 45% being singletons. The TCR comes from a human donor with aplastic anemia. Sequencing was carried out using sorted CD4+, CD8+, or CD8+CD57+ T cells (not recorded which) from PBMCs. The chain recombines TRBV15 with TRBJ2-6; 14 bases align to TRBD2. CDR3 DNA sequence: TGTGCCACCAGCAGAGATGGACTAGCGGGGGGATCTGGGGCCAACGTCCTGACTTTC. This encodes CATSRDGLAGGSGANVLTF.